This passage covers 30 T cell receptor beta chains from one sample sequenced in a study of T cells expressing NK-cell markers. TCRdb processed the 5' RACE reads again and assigns one entry to each CDR3 protein, with no DNA. The specimen's table records 20,000 to 25,000 distinct CDR3 sequences. Material for sequencing was blood T cells: a sorted CD56 or NKG2C T cell subset, CD4+ or CD8+ T cells, or bulk PBMC T cells (not recorded which). These TCRs come from a man aged 18-75 years in good health.

J is TRBJ2-7 and V is TRBV7-2; TCRdb gives TRBD2 as the D gene, but with no DNA this cannot be confirmed. Germline CDR1 and CDR2: SGHTA and FQGNSA. The CDR3 is made up of 15 amino acids. Here the CDR3 reads CASSRQSGAVYEQYF.

The chain uses TRBV6-5 and TRBJ2-2; the TRBD1 assignment by TCRdb is unverifiable without DNA. Germline assignment: CDR1 MNHEY and CDR2 SVGAGI. The CDR3 spans 14 residues. CDR3 residues: CATTQGAGTGELFF.

V usage is TRBV12-3 or TRBV12-4 and J usage is TRBJ2-2. This CDR3 spans 15 amino acids. CDR3 residues: CASSLAPEDTGELFF.

The chain links TRBV6-2 or TRBV6-3 to TRBJ2-5; TCRdb's assignment of TRBD2 cannot be checked, as there is no DNA. Germline V gene sequence: CDR1 MNHEY, CDR2 SVGEGT. CDR3 size: 16 residues. The CDR3 region is CASTRGLAGGQETQYF.

V usage is TRBV11-2 and J usage is TRBJ2-1; TCRdb proposes TRBD2, but this gene call is untestable without DNA. Germline loops: CDR1 SGHAT, CDR2 FQNNGV. CDR3 length equals 14 residues. CDR3 in amino acids: CASSLVEGRNEQFF.

The gene calls are TRBV6-2 or TRBV6-3 and TRBJ1-2. The CDR3 has 14 amino acids. Germline CDR1 reads MNHEY; CDR2 reads SVGEGT. The CDR3 reads CASSLTPANYGYTF.

This chain uses TRBV27 with TRBJ1-1; TCRdb reports TRBD1, a call that lacks DNA to check it against. The CDR3 extends over 17 amino acids. Germline V gene sequence: CDR1 MNHEY, CDR2 SMNVEV (reference sequence). The CDR3 region is CASSLIRTADMNTEAFF.

The V call is TRBV5-1, the J call TRBJ2-3; the TRBD1 assignment by TCRdb is unverifiable without DNA. The germline V gene encodes CDR1 SGHRS and CDR2 YFSETQ. The CDR3 contains 13 residues. The CDR3 sequence is CATRQDQADTQYF. Based on the CDR3 plus reference TRBV5-1 and TRBJ2-3, the full variable domain is KAGVTQTPRYLIKTRGQQVTLSCSPISGHRSVSWYQQTPGQGLQFLFEYFSETQRNKGNFPGRFSGRQFSNSRSEMNVSTLELGDSALYLCATRQDQADTQYFGPGTRLTVL.

The chain recombines TRBV6-6 with TRBJ1-2. CDR1 MNHNY and CDR2 SVGAGI come from the germline V gene (reference sequence). This CDR3 is built from 13 residues. CDR3 in amino acids: CASSPTSDYGYTF.

The rearrangement links TRBV5-8 to TRBJ2-7; TCRdb names TRBD2, which stays unverified in the absence of DNA. The CDR3 covers 15 residues. Per the germline V gene, CDR1 is SGHTS and CDR2 is YDEGEE. The CDR3 spells CASSLAAGKVYEQYF. Combining the CDR3 with reference TRBV5-8 and TRBJ2-7 gives the whole variable domain EAGVTQSPTHLIKTRGQQATLRCSPISGHTSVYWYQQALGLGLQFLLWYDEGEERNRGNFPPRFSGRQFPNYSSELNVNALELEDSALYLCASSLAAGKVYEQYFGPGTRLTVT.

The chain links TRBV20-1 to TRBJ2-1; there is no DNA to check the TCRdb D call of TRBD2. This CDR3 comprises 16 residues. CDR1 DFQATT and CDR2 SNEGSKA come from the germline V gene (reference sequence). The CDR3 here is CSAEETTSFSYNEQFF.

The chain employs TRBV20-1 and TRBJ2-1; TCRdb picks TRBD1, but there is no DNA to check that call. This CDR3 is built from 13 residues. CDR1 and CDR2 (germline): DFQATT, SNEGSKA (reference sequence). The CDR3 sequence is CSASYTAAVGQFF.

The CDR3: CASSFSTGNYNEQFF. The chain employs TRBV7-3 and TRBJ2-1; without DNA, the TCRdb call of TRBD1 cannot be checked. Germline CDR1 and CDR2: SGHTA and FQGTGA. This CDR3 region has 15 residues.

The chain carries TRBV5-1 and TRBJ2-4. The CDR3 extends over 15 amino acids. The germline V gene encodes CDR1 SGHRS and CDR2 YFSETQ. Here the CDR3 reads CASSPATTQKNIQYF.

The V gene is TRBV5-8, the J gene TRBJ2-7; TCRdb calls TRBD2, which cannot be checked without DNA. Looked up from germline, CDR1 is SGHTS and CDR2 is YDEGEE. The CDR3 runs to 12 residues. The CDR3 protein is CASSLEGGEQYF. Using reference TRBV5-8 and TRBJ2-7 for the parts outside the CDR3, the full variable domain is EAGVTQSPTHLIKTRGQQATLRCSPISGHTSVYWYQQALGLGLQFLLWYDEGEERNRGNFPPRFSGRQFPNYSSELNVNALELEDSALYLCASSLEGGEQYFGPGTRLTVT.

The genes are TRBV4-3 and TRBJ2-3. The germline V gene encodes CDR1 LGHNA and CDR2 YSLEER. The CDR3 is 16 amino acids. The CDR3 protein is CASSLSPTSSTDTQYF.

The CDR3 sequence is CASSLEYIKDYGYTF. The J gene is TRBJ1-2, the V gene TRBV7-2. The CDR3 covers 15 residues. In germline, CDR1 is SGHTA, CDR2 FQGNSA.

The chain joins TRBV6-2 or TRBV6-3 to TRBJ2-7; the TRBD1 assignment by TCRdb is unverifiable without DNA. CDR3 length equals 11 residues. Germline CDR1 and CDR2: MNHEY and SVGEGT. The CDR3 region is CASSRDYEQYF.

The CDR3 loop is CASSRGTSGYNEQFF. This sequence joins TRBV3-1 and TRBJ2-1; the TRBD2 assignment by TCRdb is unverifiable without DNA. CDR3 length: 15 residues. Per germline, CDR1 LGHDT and CDR2 YNNKEL (reference sequence).

The genes are TRBV6-5 and TRBJ1-3; TCRdb designates TRBD1, a call that cannot be tested without DNA. Germline CDR1 is MNHEY and CDR2 is SVGAGI. The CDR3 contains 16 residues. The CDR3 protein is CASRRRGAYSGNTIYF.

The J gene is TRBJ2-1, the V gene TRBV6-2 or TRBV6-3; the D call from TCRdb, TRBD1, cannot be confirmed without DNA. CDR1 and CDR2 from the germline V gene are MNHEY and SVGEGT. The CDR3 is 14 residues long. The CDR3 here is CASSSMGQAIEQFF.

The chain joins TRBV12-3 or TRBV12-4 to TRBJ2-5. The CDR3 loop spans 13 amino acids. The CDR3 sequence: CASSFSDKNPQYF.

V usage is TRBV12-3 or TRBV12-4 and J usage is TRBJ2-1; the D gene TCRdb calls, TRBD1, cannot be checked with no DNA. The CDR3 is 16 residues long. The CDR3 loop is CASSPPLGAGYNEQFF.

The chain has TRBV20-1 and TRBJ2-5; TCRdb names TRBD2, which stays unverified in the absence of DNA. Germline assignment: CDR1 DFQATT and CDR2 SNEGSKA (reference sequence). CDR3 length equals 15 residues. CDR3 loop: CSARRLADFQETQYF.

The chain combines TRBV18 with TRBJ2-7; as DNA is missing, the TRBD1 call by TCRdb cannot be tested. The CDR3 loop spans 13 amino acids. Per germline, CDR1 KGHSH and CDR2 LQKENI. CDR3 amino acids: CASSLGGRDEQYF.

V is TRBV6-2 or TRBV6-3 and J is TRBJ2-7; TCRdb selects TRBD2, and the lack of DNA leaves this call unchecked. CDR3 length: 12 amino acids. Germline V lookup: CDR1 MNHEY, CDR2 SVGEGT. CDR3 sequence reads: CASSSGSYEQYF.

The chain uses TRBV11-2 and TRBJ2-1; no DNA is available, so the TRBD2 call from TCRdb remains unchecked. Germline V gene data show CDR1 as SGHAT and CDR2 as FQNNGV. The CDR3 totals 17 residues. The CDR3 protein is CASSLMGAAGGVGEQFF. The entire variable domain, with the rest obtained from reference TRBV11-2 and TRBJ2-1, is as follows: EAGVAQSPRYKIIEKRQSVAFWCNPISGHATLYWYQQILGQGPKLLIQFQNNGVVDDSQLPKDRFSAERLKGVDSTLKIQPAKLEDSAVYLCASSLMGAAGGVGEQFFGPGTRLTVL.

The rearrangement joins TRBV14 to TRBJ1-6; there is no DNA to check the TCRdb D call of TRBD1. CDR3 length equals 15 residues. Germline CDR1 is SGHDN and CDR2 is FVKESK. The CDR3 here is CASSQTSGNNSPLHF. Drawing the rest from reference TRBV14 and TRBJ1-6, the complete variable domain is EAGVTQFPSHSVIEKGQTVTLRCDPISGHDNLYWYRRVMGKEIKFLLHFVKESKQDESGMPNNRFLAERTGGTYSTLKVQPAELEDSGVYFCASSQTSGNNSPLHFGNGTRLTVT.

This chain uses TRBV11-2 with TRBJ1-6. Germline V gene data show CDR1 as SGHAT and CDR2 as FQNNGV. The CDR3 is 13 residues long. CDR3 protein: CASSYGVGSPLHF.

The chain is built from TRBV18 and TRBJ2-6. The germline gives CDR1 KGHSH, CDR2 LQKENI. This CDR3 is 14 amino acids long. The CDR3 loop reads CASSPPAGANVLTF.